This T cell receptor beta chain was captured by sequencing in a study of technical replicates of blood from a few donors (dated by TCRdb to 2016 to 2017). For CDR1 and CDR2, the germline V gene lists SGHVS and FQNEAQ. The junction carries 8 bases between V and J, which are trimmed by 3 bases and 1 base respectively. Its CDR3 holds 14 amino acids, cysteine through phenylalanine. The kept DNA is CDR3 alone, 42 bases in frame from the first base. Receptors were amplified or captured by the immunoSEQ multiplex PCR assay. Held by TCRdb, this immuneACCESS table contains in-frame sequences only and omits some clones. Under half of the omission traces to an unresolved V gene where checked; the cause of the rest is unknown. Present in this sample are around 76,000 clones, approximately 98% of which were seen just once. Around 0.2% of the sample lies in the top ten. Concerning this clone: The specificity of this receptor is unknown. Per-base quality was not reported, and no clone a single base away is much larger than it.

Sequences were obtained from T cells isolated from PBMCs. This sequence uses TRBV7-8 and TRBJ2-3; the D gene cannot be resolved reliably. The receptor was derived from a human donor in good health. The CDR3 has the sequence CASSLQRGTDTQYF. The DNA reads TGTGCCAGCAGCTTGCAGCGAGGCACAGATACGCAGTATTTT.